This TCR beta chain derives from a study of early T cells in non-severe SARS-CoV-2 infection. The wider study: Chains were not paired, and sequencing was done on bulk RNA from unsorted whole blood. Points from the study as a whole: Lookups in VDJdb leaned toward anti-spike CD8 responses and missed private and CD4 specificities.

This clonotype came up a few times. Its cognate antigen is unknown. The CDR3 has 16 residues. V lost 5 bases to trimming and J lost 0 bases, with 11 bases between them. The germline CDR1 and CDR2 sequences are SEHNR and FQNEAQ (reference sequence). TCRdb re-derived calls from the 5' RACE reads in MiXCR, one entry per CDR3 protein. The table records roughly 52,000 distinct CDR3 sequences, 7% to 9% of them present only once. This sequence originates from an adult who was a healthcare worker with PCR-confirmed SARS-CoV-2 infection or an uninfected control (not recorded which). Sequencing was done on a sample of whole blood. The chain combines TRBV7-9 with TRBJ2-6, with a tentative D call TRBD1 (6 bases). CDR3 amino acids: CASSQLQGSGANVLTF. As DNA, the CDR3 is TGTGCCAGCAGCCAATTACAGGGCTCTGGGGCCAACGTCCTGACTTTC.